This TCR beta chain was captured in a study of graft-versus-host responses after intestinal transplantation. The CDR3 contains 12 residues. Germline V CDR1 and CDR2: SNHLY, FYNNEI. Trimming left V 6 bases short and J 1 base short, with 6 bases between. Using immunoSEQ multiplex PCR, the repertoire was profiled, and TCRdb retains in-frame clones only, with some absent. The data hold several thousand clones, with about 24% observed a single time. Study results and caveats: Individuals who had graft-donor T cell macrochimerism had allografts that showed high graft-versus-host to host-versus-graft clonal ratios.

Irradiated stimulators labeled with violet dye, around 200,000 in number, were plated with around 200,000 CFSE-labeled responders. The authors sorted proliferating CFSE-low CD3+CD4+ and CD3+CD8+ responders after the reaction. The chain uses TRBV2 and TRBJ1-1; possibly TRBD1 for D (5 bases). The sequencing here drew on alloreactive CD8+ T cells from a mixed lymphocyte reaction culture, taken before transplantation. Indicated subset: CFSE-low proliferating T cells sorted from roughly six-day pre-transplant mixed lymphocyte reaction (GvH or HvG direction). This receptor was obtained from a human patient who was an organ donor for intestinal transplantation. This CDR3 reads CASSTGNTEAFF. The CDR3 coding sequence is TGTGCCAGCAGCACAGGGAACACTGAAGCTTTCTTT.